This T cell receptor (beta chain) comes out of a study of blood T cell repertoires in COVID-19. V was pared by 4 bases and J by 5 bases, with 8 bases of the junction left unmatched. In germline, CDR1 is LNHDA, CDR2 SQIVND (reference sequence). The CDR3 runs 16 residues. Libraries were prepared by immunoSEQ multiplex PCR; TCRdb keeps only in-frame clonotypes and omits some of them. The repertoire holds under 250,000 clones, with approximately 88% as singletons. The sequence derives from a man in his 60s who had recovered from COVID-19. The specimen was peripheral blood. This sequence joins TRBV19 and TRBJ2-2, with TRBD2 matching over 9 bases. The CDR3 nucleotides are TGTGCCAGTAGTAAGGGGACTAGCTCGTTTACCGGGGAGCTGTTTTTT. Protein sequence: CASSKGTSSFTGELFF.